This TCR delta chain appears in the sequencing data of a study of γδ T cells in repeated Plasmodium falciparum infection. Flow sorting of PBMC yielded separate Vgamma9/Vdelta2+ and Vdelta2-negative gammadelta T cell populations for bulk repertoire analysis. Worth noting for this clone: Its cognate antigen is unknown. A far bigger clonotype differs at one base, so this is likely a read error. This sample includes further DNA sequences coding for the same CDR3.

General observations from the study: Repeated controlled infections reportedly drove waves of new clonotype selection in Vdelta2-negative, mostly Vdelta1+, gammadelta repertoires. Compared with Australian children, Malian Vdelta2-negative repertoires seemed more clonal, less diverse, less shared. Malian donors came from one small rural village, predominantly one ethnic group.

Germline assignment: CDR1 TSWWSYY and CDR2 QGS. There are 16 residues in the CDR3. TCRdb called clones from the multiplex PCR reads again using CATT. The table includes around 46,000 delta-chain clones, around 2% detected once. V usage is TRDV1 and J usage is TRDJ1, with a weak D call TRDD3 (5 bases). The sample consisted of gamma-delta T cells from blood. The receptor comes from a pool of human donors (malaria-infected and uninfected, not separated). CDR3 sequence: CALGAPAGDVDNKLIF. The CDR3 bases are TGCGCTCTTGGGGCGCCCGCCGGGGACGTGGACAATAAACTCATCTTT.